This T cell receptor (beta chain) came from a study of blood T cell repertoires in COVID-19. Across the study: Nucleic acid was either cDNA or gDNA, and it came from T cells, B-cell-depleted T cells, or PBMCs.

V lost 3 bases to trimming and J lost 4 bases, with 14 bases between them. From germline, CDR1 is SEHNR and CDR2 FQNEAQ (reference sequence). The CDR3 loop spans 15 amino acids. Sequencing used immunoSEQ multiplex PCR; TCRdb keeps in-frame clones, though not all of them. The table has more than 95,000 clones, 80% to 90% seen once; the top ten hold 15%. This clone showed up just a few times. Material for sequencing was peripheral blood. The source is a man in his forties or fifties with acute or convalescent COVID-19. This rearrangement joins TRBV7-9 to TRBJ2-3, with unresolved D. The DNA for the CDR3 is TGTGCCAGCAGCTTTGGGTTTTCAGAGGCAGATACGCAGTATTTT. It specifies CASSFGFSEADTQYF.